Presented here are 29 T cell receptor beta chains from one specimen sequenced in a study of blood T cell repertoires in COVID-19. Only in-frame clones appear in the TCRdb table, and some are missing; sequencing was by immunoSEQ multiplex PCR. Found here are approximately 300,000 clones, about 87% of them singletons; the top ten hold 5.3%. Sequenced material: PBMCs or T cells enriched from blood (not recorded which). The receptors derive from a woman in her thirties who had recovered from COVID-19.

The chain combines TRBV6-5 with TRBJ1-2, with TRBD1 matching 7 bases. The CDR3 length is 13 residues. V dropped 7 bases and J dropped 4; count of bases not matched to a gene: 6. The germline gives CDR1 MNHEY, CDR2 SVGAGI. In DNA form, the CDR3 reads TGTGCCAGCATGGGGACAGAATTCTATGGCTACACCTTC. This sequence encodes CASMGTEFYGYTF.

CDR3 loop: CASSLAGTAAYEQYF. CDR3 sequence (DNA): TGTGCCAGCAGCTTAGCGGGGACTGCCGCCTACGAGCAGTACTTC. V is TRBV7-2 and J is TRBJ2-7; D possibly corresponds to TRBD2 (6 bases). This CDR3 is built from 15 residues. V lost 0 bases and J lost 2, with 11 bases in between. CDR1 SGHTA and CDR2 FQGNSA come from the germline V gene.

This clone was picked up a small number of times. The rearrangement joins TRBV27 to TRBJ2-7, with TRBD1 matching over 10 bases. From germline, CDR1 is MNHEY and CDR2 SMNVEV (reference sequence). This CDR3 is built from 14 residues. J gave up 4 bases and V 4 bases, and 4 bases lay outside the gene matches. CDR3 in DNA: TGTGCCAGCAGTTCGGGGACAGGGGAGTACGAGCAGTACTTC. Translated, it gives CASSSGTGEYEQYF.

The chain couples TRBV5-1 to TRBJ1-2, with a possible D match to TRBD1 (6 bases). The CDR3 spans 17 residues. Trimming pared 4 bases from V and 0 bases from J, leaving 19 bases between. Germline assignment: CDR1 SGHRS and CDR2 YFSETQ. The CDR3: CASSADSSGLTNYGYTF. CDR3 nucleotides: TGCGCCAGCAGCGCGGACAGTTCGGGCCTAACTAACTATGGCTACACCTTC.

This clone was seen a single time. The chain links TRBV18 to TRBJ1-5; D call uncertain. Trimming took off 3 bases at V and 2 bases at J, with 8 bases between the two ends. The CDR3 sequence is 14 residues long. Germline CDR1 is KGHSH and CDR2 is LQKENI. The CDR3 is CASSPRGGNQPQHF. The CDR3 coding sequence is TGTGCCAGCTCACCCAGAGGAGGCAATCAGCCCCAGCATTTT.

The rearrangement uses TRBV15 and TRBJ1-5; D not certain. Trimming pared 4 bases from V and 2 bases from J, leaving 9 bases between. This CDR3 has 14 residues. Germline lookup yields CDR1 LNHNV and CDR2 YYDKDF (reference sequence). The chain's CDR3 is CATSNFMGNQPQHF. The CDR3 coding sequence is TGTGCCACCAGCAACTTCATGGGCAATCAGCCCCAGCATTTT.

This clone has just a few counts. The genes are TRBV7-9 and TRBJ1-3; no clear D gene. Germline-derived CDR1 and CDR2 are SEHNR and FQNEAQ (reference sequence). Trimming shortened V by 5 bases and J by 9 bases, and 11 bases separated the two germline ends. The CDR3 runs to 12 residues. As DNA, the CDR3 is TGTGCCAGCAGCCTCCTCCCCAGCACCATATATTTT. Translating gives CASSLLPSTIYF.

V usage is TRBV10-3 and J usage is TRBJ2-2, with 15 positions matching TRBD2. V dropped 4 bases and J dropped 5; count of bases not matched to a gene: 11. CDR1 is ENHRY and CDR2 is SYGVKD in the germline V gene. This CDR3 is 19 amino acids long. The CDR3, as DNA: TGTGCCATCAGTGTATTCGGTGGGACTAGCGGGGGGTTTACCGGGGAGCTGTTTTTT. Translating it yields CAISVFGGTSGGFTGELFF.

This clone was seen a single time. The V and J genes are TRBV28 and TRBJ1-5, with D hard to call. V gave up 6 bases and J gave up 4 bases, with 4 bases separating them. The CDR3 length is 11 residues. Germline V gene data show CDR1 as MDHEN and CDR2 as SYDVKM. The chain's CDR3 is CASSFNQPQHF. The CDR3 DNA sequence: TGTGCCAGCAGCTTTAATCAGCCCCAGCATTTT.

The chain links TRBV30 to TRBJ1-5; TRBD1 might be the D (6 bases). Germline V lookup: CDR1 GTSNPN, CDR2 SVGIG (reference sequence). Trimming stripped 5 bases from V and 4 bases from J, with 15 bases between. This CDR3 is 14 amino acids long. The CDR3 sequence: CAWDAGTSNQPQHF. CDR3 DNA sequence: TGTGCCTGGGACGCCGGGACATCGAATCAGCCCCAGCATTTT. Full variable domain (rest looked up from reference TRBV30 and TRBJ1-5): SQTIHQWPATLVQPVGSPLSLECTVEGTSNPNLYWYRQAAGRGLQLLFYSVGIGQISSEVPQNLSASRPQDRQFILSSKKLLLSDSGFYLCAWDAGTSNQPQHFGDGTRLSIL.

The chain couples TRBV6-5 to TRBJ1-3, with D tentatively TRBD1 (5 bases). The CDR3 spans 13 residues. CDR1 and CDR2 (germline): MNHEY, SVGAGI. Trimming pared 6 bases from V and 2 bases from J, leaving 8 bases between. DNA of the CDR3: TGTGCCAGCAGAACAGGCGCTGGAAACACCATATATTTT. Residues: CASRTGAGNTIYF.

In its sample, this clone was seen once. This sequence joins TRBV10-1 and TRBJ2-3; D gene ambiguous. The CDR3 contains 15 residues. V gave up 2 bases and J gave up 3 bases, with 12 bases separating them. Germline V CDR1 and CDR2: WNHNN, SYGVQD (reference sequence). Written as DNA, the CDR3 is TGCGCCAGCAGTGAGCAACCGGTTCCGACAGATACGCAGTATTTT. It yields the protein CASSEQPVPTDTQYF.

This chain links TRBV19 with TRBJ1-5; D unresolved. The ends were cut back, 1 base at V and 5 bases at J, with 12 bases in the middle. Germline CDR1 reads LNHDA; CDR2 reads SQIVND (reference sequence). The CDR3 sequence is 15 residues long. For the CDR3, the DNA is TGTGCCAGTAGTATAGGCGGCGCCCTCTATCAGCCCCAGCATTTT. Translated: CASSIGGALYQPQHF.

The rearrangement uses TRBV11-3 and TRBJ2-1; D ambiguous. Trimming took 6 bases from V and 5 from J, leaving 17 bases between them. CDR1 is SGHNT and CDR2 is YENEEA in the germline V gene. The length of the CDR3 is 15 residues. DNA for the CDR3: TGTGCCAGCAGTCTTTCGGCGGTAGCTAACAATGAGCAGTTCTTC. Its protein is CASSLSAVANNEQFF.

This clone occurred once. The chain employs TRBV7-2 and TRBJ2-5; TRBD2 matches 10 bases. Germline V CDR1 and CDR2: SGHTA, FQGNSA. CDR3 length: 14 residues. V lost 5 bases and J lost 4; bases outside the gene matches: 4. The DNA for the CDR3 is TGTGCCAGCAGCCTCTGGACTAGCGGAGAGACCCAGTACTTC. Translating gives CASSLWTSGETQYF.

The chain is built from TRBV16 and TRBJ2-7; TRBD2 might be the D (6 bases). The germline gives CDR1 KGHSY, CDR2 FQNENV. Trimming removed 1 base from V and 0 bases from J, with 10 bases in between. CDR3 length: 15 residues. This CDR3 is CASSQLIGSSYEQYF. The CDR3 DNA reads as TGTGCCAGCAGCCAATTGATCGGGAGCTCCTACGAGCAGTACTTC.

The gene calls are TRBV24-1 and TRBJ2-7, with 7 bases that match TRBD1. Germline CDR1 KGHDR, CDR2 SFDVKD. This CDR3 is built from 14 residues. V lost 4 bases, J lost 2 bases, and 4 bases stayed unmatched. The CDR3 spells CATSEAGTAYEQYF. The DNA of the CDR3 is TGTGCCACCAGTGAGGCCGGGACAGCCTACGAGCAGTACTTC.

The genes are TRBV2 and TRBJ2-5; 7 nucleotides align to TRBD1. The CDR3 is made up of 15 amino acids. Germline values: CDR1 SNHLY, CDR2 FYNNEI. Unmatched junction bases numbered 7, after V lost 6 bases and J lost 0 bases. The CDR3 sequence: CASSAGTEYQETQYF. The CDR3 nucleotides read TGTGCCAGCAGCGCCGGGACAGAGTACCAAGAGACCCAGTACTTC. The variable domain in full, with the rest retrieved from reference TRBV2 and TRBJ2-5, is EPEVTQTPSHQVTQMGQEVILRCVPISNHLYFYWYRQILGQKVEFLVSFYNNEISEKSEIFDDQFSVERPDGSNFTLKIRSTKLEDSAMYFCASSAGTEYQETQYFGPGTRLLVL.

As DNA, the CDR3 is TGCGCCAGCAGTCGGCAGAGGCTAAATGAGCAGTTCTTC. It encodes CASSRQRLNEQFF. V usage is TRBV5-1 and J usage is TRBJ2-1; D unresolved. Trimming stripped 5 bases from V and 7 bases from J, with 13 bases between. The CDR3 loop spans 13 amino acids. Germline V gene lookup returns CDR1 SGHRS and CDR2 YFSETQ.

This clone was found once. The CDR3: CSSRDGISPGEYGYTF. The CDR3 nucleotides are TGCAGCTCCAGAGACGGAATCTCTCCGGGGGAGTATGGCTACACCTTC. The chain links TRBV29-1 to TRBJ1-2; D might be TRBD1 (5 bases). With 8 bases removed from V and 5 bases from J, the gap between germline ends came to 27 bases. Germline assignment: CDR1 SQVTM and CDR2 ANQGSEA. This CDR3 region has 16 residues.

The rearrangement joins TRBV10-3 to TRBJ1-6, with D possibly being TRBD1 (6 bases). V lost 5 bases and J 8 bases, leaving 10 bases between the germline ends. CDR1 and CDR2 (germline): ENHRY, SYGVKD. The CDR3 sequence is 13 residues long. In nucleotides, the CDR3 is TGTGCCATCAGTCGGGGGGCGGATTCACCCCTCCACTTT. As protein: CAISRGADSPLHF.

The chain is built from TRBV14 and TRBJ1-2, with 10 nucleotides matching TRBD1. The CDR3 length is 17 residues. Germline CDR1 is SGHDN and CDR2 is FVKESK. V gave up 2 bases and J gave up 3 bases; unmatched junction bases: 9. In nucleotides, the CDR3 is TGTGCCAGCAGCCAACTCAACCGGGACAGGGGAGACTATGGCTACACCTTC. Translation gives CASSQLNRDRGDYGYTF.

This clone was counted a single time. This chain joins TRBV11-1 and TRBJ2-7, with D possibly being TRBD1 (5 bases). The CDR3 extends over 14 amino acids. Trimming removed 5 bases at V and 3 bases at J, with 14 bases between. CDR1 and CDR2 (germline): SGHAT, FQDESV (reference sequence). CDR3: CASSGRQGHYEQYF. The CDR3 DNA follows: TGTGCCAGCAGCGGACGGCAGGGTCACTACGAGCAGTACTTC.

The rearrangement links TRBV5-5 to TRBJ1-2; 8 nucleotides agree with TRBD1. The J segment lost 5 bases and the V segment lost 0 bases, leaving 6 bases of the junction unmatched. This CDR3 has 15 amino acids. Germline assignment: CDR1 SGHKS and CDR2 YYEKEE (reference sequence). This CDR3 reads CASSLATGDQYGYTF. The CDR3 bases are TGTGCCAGCAGCTTGGCGACAGGGGATCAATATGGCTACACCTTC.

This clone was seen once. The V call is TRBV7-2, the J call TRBJ1-6; TRBD1 aligns across 8 bases. Germline loops: CDR1 SGHTA, CDR2 FQGNSA. With V trimmed by 5 bases and J by 9 bases, 12 bases remained unmatched. This CDR3 is built from 16 residues. The CDR3 DNA reads as TGTGCCAGCAGCCCTCAGGGGGCGCGAGGAACTTCACCCCTCCACTTT. It codes for CASSPQGARGTSPLHF.

The J gene is TRBJ2-7, the V gene TRBV3-1 (or the pseudogene TRBV3-2); TRBD1 might be the D (6 bases). Per germline, CDR1 LGHDT and CDR2 YNNKEL (reference sequence). V gave up 4 bases and J gave up 2 bases, with 12 bases separating them. This CDR3 region has 14 residues. This CDR3 reads CASSLGQITYEQYF. The CDR3, as DNA: TGTGCCAGCAGCCTCGGACAGATCACCTACGAGCAGTACTTC.

This chain connects TRBV25-1 to TRBJ2-3; D may be TRBD1 (5 bases). Germline assignment: CDR1 MGHDK and CDR2 SYGVNS. Trimming took 7 bases from V and 0 from J, leaving 11 bases between them. The CDR3 is made up of 14 amino acids. In nucleotides, the CDR3 is TGTGCCAGCACTGGACAACTTAGCACAGATACGCAGTATTTT. Its translation is CASTGQLSTDTQYF.

CDR3 amino acids: CASRKTIRLAVDTQYF. The CDR3 bases are TGTGCCAGCAGAAAAACTATTAGACTAGCGGTAGATACGCAGTATTTT. The chain couples TRBV28 to TRBJ2-3, with 9 bases that match TRBD2. Germline loops: CDR1 MDHEN, CDR2 SYDVKM. Germline trimming cut 6 bases from V and 5 bases from J; bases unmatched to any gene: 12. The CDR3 has 16 amino acids.

The rearrangement uses TRBV6-1 and TRBJ1-5, with no clear D. CDR1 and CDR2 (germline): MNHNS, SASEGT. The CDR3 spans 18 residues. V lost 2 bases to trimming and J lost 1 base, with 18 bases between them. This chain's CDR3 is CASSEIWRAGLSNQPQHF. The CDR3, as DNA: TGTGCCAGCAGTGAAATCTGGCGGGCCGGATTAAGCAATCAGCCCCAGCATTTT.